The next 29 T cell receptor beta chains were all read from a single sample in a study of blood T cell repertoires in COVID-19. Measured with immunoSEQ multiplex PCR; TCRdb has only the in-frame clones, and not every one. Of under 100,000 clones listed, 85% to 90% were seen once; the top ten hold roughly 5.1%. Sequenced sample: peripheral blood. These receptors originate from a man between 35 and 55 years old with acute or convalescent COVID-19.

The count of this clone is one. This rearrangement joins TRBV2 to TRBJ2-2; possible D gene TRBD1, 6 bases. Germline V CDR1 and CDR2: SNHLY, FYNNEI. This CDR3 has 17 amino acids. The V end was cut by 7 bases, the J end by 4 bases, with 22 bases between. The CDR3 sequence is CASNTHPQGFSTGELFF. The CDR3 DNA is TGTGCCAGCAACACCCACCCCCAGGGGTTTAGCACCGGGGAGCTGTTTTTT. Supplemented by reference TRBV2 and TRBJ2-2, the full variable domain reads EPEVTQTPSHQVTQMGQEVILRCVPISNHLYFYWYRQILGQKVEFLVSFYNNEISEKSEIFDDQFSVERPDGSNFTLKIRSTKLEDSAMYFCASNTHPQGFSTGELFFGEGSRLTVL.

The chain uses TRBV6-1 and TRBJ2-3; D gene ambiguous. Between the trimmed V and J ends, which lost 2 bases and 0 bases, there was a span of 9 bases. Germline assignment: CDR1 MNHNS and CDR2 SASEGT. The CDR3 is 15 residues long. CDR3 sequence: CASSESFSSTDTQYF. CDR3 nucleotide sequence: TGTGCCAGCAGTGAAAGTTTTAGTAGCACAGATACGCAGTATTTT.

V and J are TRBV7-9 and TRBJ1-4; TRBD1 matches at 7 bases. The germline V gene has CDR1 SEHNR and CDR2 FQNEAQ (reference sequence). V shed 6 bases, J shed 13 bases, and the junction held 14 bases outside the gene matches. This CDR3 has 14 amino acids. CDR3 sequence (DNA): TGTGCCAGCAGTCCAACAGGGGCCGTTTCAAGACTGTTTTTT. As protein: CASSPTGAVSRLFF.

The chain links TRBV5-1 to TRBJ1-1; D is ambiguous. CDR3 length: 14 residues. Trimming removed 3 bases from V and 1 base from J, with 10 bases in between. Germline values: CDR1 SGHRS, CDR2 YFSETQ. The CDR3 is CASSSARGNTEAFF. CDR3 coding DNA: TGCGCCAGCAGCTCGGCCCGAGGGAACACTGAAGCTTTCTTT.

V is TRBV6-4 and J is TRBJ1-1, with D perhaps matching TRBD1 (5 bases). In germline, CDR1 is MRHNA, CDR2 SNTAGT. Trimming pared 5 bases from V and 6 bases from J, leaving 13 bases between. The CDR3 runs 13 residues. The DNA of the CDR3 is TGTGCCAGCAGTCACCGGGGGGAGGCTGAAGCTTTCTTT. As protein: CASSHRGEAEAFF.

The rearrangement joins TRBV19 to TRBJ1-5; D ambiguous. Per the germline V gene, CDR1 is LNHDA and CDR2 is SQIVND (reference sequence). Between the trimmed V and J ends, which lost 4 bases and 5 bases, there was a span of 9 bases. CDR3 length: 13 residues. The DNA of the CDR3 is TGTGCCAGTAGTAGTGACATAGATCAGCCCCAGCATTTT. Encoded protein: CASSSDIDQPQHF.

This clone was recorded a few times. V usage is TRBV18 and J usage is TRBJ2-7; 9 bases align to TRBD1. The CDR3 runs to 14 residues. Germline assignment: CDR1 KGHSH and CDR2 LQKENI. Losses at the gene ends were 3 bases for V and 6 bases for J; bases not matched to a gene: 6. This CDR3 is CASSPTGQGIEQYF. CDR3 coding DNA: TGTGCCAGCTCACCTACGGGACAGGGAATCGAGCAGTACTTC.

V and J are TRBV12-3 or TRBV12-4 and TRBJ2-2, with a tentative D call TRBD1 (6 bases). CDR3 length: 12 residues. The V gene lost 10 bases and the J gene lost 6 bases, with 12 bases spanning the gap. Here the CDR3 DNA reads TGTGCCACGAAAACAGGGCCCGGGGAGCTGTTTTTT. Encoded protein: CATKTGPGELFF.

This chain joins TRBV18 and TRBJ1-6, with a possible D match to TRBD1 (5 bases). Trimming shortened V by 6 bases and J by 7 bases, and 16 bases separated the two germline ends. The CDR3 has 15 amino acids. Looked up from germline, CDR1 is KGHSH and CDR2 is LQKENI. DNA of the CDR3: TGTGCCAGCTCTATACAGGCGGACCCGAATTCACCCCTCCACTTT. It codes for CASSIQADPNSPLHF.

J is TRBJ1-1 and V is TRBV7-8, with TRBD1 as a possible D gene (5 bases). From germline, CDR1 is SGHVS and CDR2 FQNEAQ. There are 15 residues in the CDR3. V lost 0 bases and J lost 4, with 12 bases in between. The CDR3: CASSLARYRGTEAFF. CDR3 DNA sequence: TGTGCCAGCAGCTTAGCGAGATATAGGGGCACTGAAGCTTTCTTT. Together with reference TRBV7-8 and TRBJ1-1, the CDR3 gives the full variable domain: GAGVSQSPRYKVAKRGQDVALRCDPISGHVSLFWYQQALGQGPEFLTYFQNEAQLDKSGLPSDRFFAERPEGSVSTLKIQRTQQEDSAVYLCASSLARYRGTEAFFGQGTRLTVV.

The rearrangement joins TRBV7-3 to TRBJ2-3; the D is unclear. Germline lookup yields CDR1 SGHTA and CDR2 FQGTGA. The CDR3 contains 12 residues. The V gene lost 4 bases and the J gene lost 4 bases, with 6 bases spanning the gap. The CDR3 region has the DNA TGTGCCAGCAGCTCAGTCCCAGATACGCAGTATTTT. As protein: CASSSVPDTQYF.

CDR3: CASSRRGTGGTEAFF. The CDR3 nucleotides read TGTGCCAGCAGCCGGCGGGGGACAGGGGGAACTGAAGCTTTCTTT. The J gene is TRBJ1-1, the V gene TRBV7-6, with TRBD1 identical over 11 bases. Trimming took 5 bases from V and 5 from J; bases not matched to a gene: 7. Per germline, CDR1 SGHVS and CDR2 FNYEAQ. This CDR3 region has 15 residues.

The rearrangement links TRBV5-6 to TRBJ2-1; 8 bases are a match to TRBD1. Germline CDR1 and CDR2: SGHDT and YYEEEE. The ends lost 6 bases at V and 7 bases at J; junction bases unmatched: 6. The CDR3 is 13 amino acids. The CDR3 is CASTSDRVNEQFF. The CDR3 nucleotides read TGTGCCAGCACCTCGGACAGGGTTAATGAGCAGTTCTTC.

The rearrangement joins TRBV2 to TRBJ1-5; the D gene is possibly TRBD1 (6 bases). CDR1 is SNHLY and CDR2 is FYNNEI in the germline V gene. The CDR3 spans 15 residues. Trimming cost V 1 base and J 6 bases, with 13 bases left between them. The CDR3 is CASSEGTEVRQPQHF. In nucleotides, the CDR3 is TGTGCCAGCAGTGAAGGGACAGAGGTCCGTCAGCCCCAGCATTTT.

The chain employs TRBV2 and TRBJ1-6; 7 bases are shared with TRBD1. The trim removed 2 bases at V and 7 bases at J, leaving 2 bases unmatched. The CDR3 consists of 14 residues. Per the germline V gene, CDR1 is SNHLY and CDR2 is FYNNEI. The CDR3 sequence is CASSERDRNSPLHF. Here the CDR3 DNA reads TGTGCCAGCAGTGAACGGGACAGAAATTCACCCCTCCACTTT. Looking up the rest from reference TRBV2 and TRBJ1-6 gives the full variable domain: EPEVTQTPSHQVTQMGQEVILRCVPISNHLYFYWYRQILGQKVEFLVSFYNNEISEKSEIFDDQFSVERPDGSNFTLKIRSTKLEDSAMYFCASSERDRNSPLHFGNGTRLTVT.

The CDR3 loop is CASSVGQRWGNSPLHF. Written as DNA, the CDR3 is TGTGCCAGCAGCGTGGGCCAAAGGTGGGGCAATTCACCCCTCCACTTT. The chain links TRBV9 to TRBJ1-6, with D possibly being TRBD1 (5 bases). The CDR3 spans 16 residues. Trimming stripped 2 bases from V and 7 bases from J, with 16 bases between. The germline V gene encodes CDR1 SGDLS and CDR2 YYNGEE.

The chain links TRBV4-1 to TRBJ2-5; 8 bases are shared with TRBD2. This CDR3 contains 16 residues. The germline V gene has CDR1 MGHRA and CDR2 YSYEKL. Losses at the gene ends were 0 bases for V and 5 bases for J; bases not matched to a gene: 8. CDR3 nucleotides: TGCGCCAGCAGCCAAGACGGCGGGGGGAGGAGGGAGACCCAGTACTTC. This gives the protein CASSQDGGGRRETQYF.

This chain uses TRBV5-4 with TRBJ2-6; tentatively, D is TRBD1 (5 bases). The CDR3 runs 14 residues. Germline V gene data show CDR1 as SGHNT and CDR2 as YYREEE (reference sequence). DNA for the CDR3: TGTGCGTACAGGAACCCCTCTGGGGCCAACGTCCTGACTTTC. Encoded protein: CAYRNPSGANVLTF.

The CDR3 sequence is CASSRNRDRGHTIYF. The CDR3 DNA sequence: TGTGCCAGCAGCCGCAACCGGGACAGGGGACACACCATATATTTT. V and J are TRBV6-2 or TRBV6-3 and TRBJ1-3, with 10 bases fitting TRBD1. Germline V gives CDR1 MNHEY, CDR2 SVGEGT. The J segment lost 8 bases and the V segment lost 6 bases, leaving 10 bases of the junction unmatched. This CDR3 is built from 15 residues.

The gene calls are TRBV5-1 and TRBJ1-1; 8 nucleotides align to TRBD1. The CDR3 is 16 amino acids. Per germline, CDR1 SGHRS and CDR2 YFSETQ. The V gene end was trimmed by 0 bases and the J gene end by 2 bases; junction bases not matched to a gene: 6. CDR3 DNA sequence: TGCGCCAGCAGCTTGGCCGGGACAGGCCGAAACACTGAAGCTTTCTTT. Protein sequence: CASSLAGTGRNTEAFF.

The chain links TRBV6-6 to TRBJ1-5; D is perhaps TRBD1 (6 bases). The CDR3 covers 14 residues. From germline, CDR1 is MNHNY and CDR2 SVGAGI (reference sequence). Trimming left V 8 bases short and J 3 bases short, with 14 bases between. The CDR3 DNA is TGTGCCAGCTTCGGGGGGCAGGTCAATCAGCCCCAGCATTTT. Protein: CASFGGQVNQPQHF.

V usage is TRBV7-2 and J usage is TRBJ2-2; 7 nucleotides align to TRBD1. Germline trimming cut 3 bases from V and 1 base from J; bases unmatched to any gene: 2. This CDR3 has 15 residues. Germline V lookup: CDR1 SGHTA, CDR2 FQGNSA. In DNA form, the CDR3 reads TGTGCCAGCAGCTTCCGACAGGGGAACACCGGGGAGCTGTTTTTT. The encoded protein is CASSFRQGNTGELFF.

This clone has just one count. This rearrangement joins TRBV4-3 to TRBJ1-6, with D possibly TRBD1 on 5 matching bases. V was trimmed by 4 bases and J by 5 bases, leaving 12 bases between them. Germline V gives CDR1 LGHNA, CDR2 YSLEER. The CDR3 contains 15 residues. Here the CDR3 reads CASSLAGEDNSPLHF. In DNA form, the CDR3 reads TGCGCCAGCAGCCTCGCGGGGGAGGATAATTCACCCCTCCACTTT.

This clone was detected once. V gene TRBV5-1 combines with J gene TRBJ1-4; TRBD1 aligns across 10 bases. Germline lookup yields CDR1 SGHRS and CDR2 YFSETQ. The CDR3 runs to 15 residues. With V trimmed by 4 bases and J by 4 bases, 4 bases remained unmatched. The CDR3 sequence: CASSADRGLNEKLFF. The CDR3 DNA is TGCGCCAGCAGCGCCGACAGGGGGCTTAATGAAAAACTGTTTTTT. Full variable domain (remainder filled in from reference TRBV5-1 and TRBJ1-4): KAGVTQTPRYLIKTRGQQVTLSCSPISGHRSVSWYQQTPGQGLQFLFEYFSETQRNKGNFPGRFSGRQFSNSRSEMNVSTLELGDSALYLCASSADRGLNEKLFFGSGTQLSVL.

J is TRBJ2-5 and V is TRBV12-5; no firm D call. In germline, CDR1 is LGHNT, CDR2 FRNRAP. V lost 6 bases and J lost 0, with 14 bases in between. CDR3 length equals 15 residues. CDR3 residues: CASGTYTRDQETQYF. The CDR3 DNA follows: TGTGCTAGTGGAACTTACACCCGGGACCAAGAGACCCAGTACTTC.

The rearrangement links TRBV24-1 to TRBJ1-6; D gene unclear. The CDR3 loop spans 14 amino acids. With 5 bases removed from V and 0 bases from J, the gap between germline ends came to 4 bases. The germline V gene has CDR1 KGHDR and CDR2 SFDVKD. The CDR3 sequence is CATSGSSYNSPLHF. CDR3 nucleotides: TGTGCCACCAGTGGCAGCTCCTATAATTCACCCCTCCACTTT.

The chain carries TRBV4-2 and TRBJ1-6; D remains unclear. Germline-derived CDR1 and CDR2 are LGHNA and YNFKEQ. The CDR3 spans 18 residues. Between the trimmed V and J ends, which lost 0 bases and 0 bases, there was a span of 12 bases. In nucleotides, the CDR3 is TGTGCCAGCAGCCAAGAGACAACATATGGCTCCTATAATTCACCCCTCCACTTT. It is translated as CASSQETTYGSYNSPLHF.

There are a few counts of this clone. The J gene is TRBJ1-1, the V gene TRBV4-3; a weak D match, TRBD1 (6 bases). V lost 0 bases and J lost 4, with 15 bases in between. In germline, CDR1 is LGHNA, CDR2 YSLEER. CDR3 length: 16 residues. The CDR3 coding sequence is TGCGCCAGCAGCCAAGATGGGACAATGATCGGCACTGAAGCTTTCTTT. Translated: CASSQDGTMIGTEAFF.

This sequence joins TRBV19 and TRBJ1-6, with D hard to call. V lost 0 bases and J 7 bases, leaving 4 bases between the germline ends. The germline gives CDR1 LNHDA, CDR2 SQIVND (reference sequence). The CDR3 is made up of 13 amino acids. The chain's CDR3 is CASSIDGNSPLHF. The CDR3 bases are TGTGCCAGTAGTATAGACGGGAATTCACCCCTCCACTTT.